The rows below give T cell receptor beta chains drawn from one sample of a study of blood T cell repertoires in COVID-19. Assay used: immunoSEQ multiplex PCR; TCRdb lists only in-frame clones, some missing. The sample shows over 150,000 clones, about 85% of them seen only once. The specimen was peripheral blood. These TCRs come from a woman aged 55 to 70 with COVID-19, enrolled during active disease. Each CDR3 is given with its conserved first and last residue. D genes are given only for firm matches.

v_call d_call cdr3_aa
TRBV5-1 NA CASSLDPSSDTQYF
TRBV19 TRBD1 CASSPGQNLADTQYF
TRBV9 TRBD2 CASTRTSGTDTQYF
TRBV5-1 NA CASSQDQETQYF
TRBV6-5 TRBD1 CASSLTGENTEAFF
TRBV5-4 TRBD1 CASSKPRQGVADTQYF
TRBV9 NA CASSLGVPTDTQYF
TRBV18 NA CASSPDRPNYGYTF
TRBV20-1 TRBD2 CSASWLGTSSDTQYF
TRBV12-5 TRBD1 CASGRDDRGKRAFF
TRBV24-1 NA CATSDSGQSGDTQYF
TRBV18 NA CASSRAGLRETQYF
TRBV27 NA CASSRGISGNTIYF
TRBV27 TRBD1 CASSFVRDSRGYTF
TRBV9 NA CASKAGNTDTQYF
TRBV9 TRBD1 CASSVGTGGRNTGELFF
TRBV2 NA CASSETRMNTGELFF
TRBV10-1 NA CASRRDRHNTEAFF
TRBV28 TRBD1 CASSSDRVNQPQHF
TRBV18 NA CASSLQGGDGYTF
TRBV6-1 NA CASRPQTPNSYEQYF
TRBV24-1 TRBD1 CATSDNTGGPGNTIYF
TRBV11-2 NA CASRDIGQYNEQFF
TRBV6-5 TRBD1 CASTRDSASNQPQHF
TRBV5-4 TRBD1 CASSQGTGLNTEAFF
TRBV11-1 TRBD1 CASSSRQGWNSPLHF
TRBV4-1 NA CASSPGGRTEAFF
TRBV18 TRBD1 CASSLDRVSNTQYF
TRBV7-3 NA CASSFSGNTEAFF
TRBV14 NA CASSPRRTERSNQPQHF
TRBV5-5 NA CASSLRQPRSSYNSPLHF
TRBV7-2 NA CASSPQGYTEAFF
TRBV5-4 TRBD2 CASSKGLAAYNEQFF
TRBV9 TRBD1 CASSALPGQGSAGELFF
TRBV15 NA CATSPVAGLQETQYF
TRBV15 NA CATSSRGANTGELFF
TRBV5-4 NA CASSLRQANTEAFF
TRBV6-1 NA CASVNTEAFF
TRBV4-1 TRBD1 CASSQGTGGLLIAEAFF
TRBV6-2/TRBV6-3 TRBD1 CASSWATGGQETQYF
TRBV7-6 NA CASSLGRKQDTEAFF
TRBV7-6 TRBD1 CASSIRPQDRGPLSEKLFF
TRBV3-1/TRBV3-2 NA CASSQENYYGYTF
TRBV19 NA CASSISPYHEQFF
TRBV12-3/TRBV12-4 NA CASSRGGNQPQHF
TRBV19 TRBD1 CASKGQGVTDTQYF
TRBV12-5 TRBD1 CASNRGMNTEAFF
TRBV5-1 TRBD1 CASSTAGQAINSPLHF
TRBV18 NA CASSPPQAYGYTF
TRBV7-8 TRBD1 CASTGQGVEKAFF
TRBV5-1 TRBD1 CASSTRQGRTGELFF
TRBV27 NA CASRQSSNQPQHF
TRBV5-6 TRBD1 CASSFTGGGYGYTF
TRBV7-8 NA CASSLAGGSLVPDTQYF
TRBV18 NA CASSPLGGPNQPQHF
TRBV7-2 NA CASRLAPGNSYEQYF
TRBV6-5 NA CASSYARNQPQHF
TRBV27 NA CASSLGGYEKLFF
TRBV3-1/TRBV3-2 NA CASSRGGGRPGYGYTF
TRBV18 NA CASSPAIGDSEKLFF